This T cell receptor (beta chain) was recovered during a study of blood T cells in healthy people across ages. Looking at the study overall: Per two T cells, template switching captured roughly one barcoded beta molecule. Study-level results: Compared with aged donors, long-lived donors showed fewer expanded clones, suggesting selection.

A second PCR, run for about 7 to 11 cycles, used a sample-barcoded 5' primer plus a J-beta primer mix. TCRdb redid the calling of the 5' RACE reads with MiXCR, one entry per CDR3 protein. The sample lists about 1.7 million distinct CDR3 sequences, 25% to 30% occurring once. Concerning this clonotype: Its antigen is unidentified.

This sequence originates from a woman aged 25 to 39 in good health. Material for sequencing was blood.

CDR3 loop: CASSSHGANEQYF. CDR3 nucleotides: TGCGCCAGCAGCTCCCACGGGGCAAACGAGCAGTACTTC. V and J are TRBV5-1 and TRBJ2-7; perhaps D is TRBD1 or TRBD2 (5 bases each). This CDR3 comprises 13 residues. In germline, CDR1 is SGHRS, CDR2 YFSETQ. Between the trimmed V and J ends, which lost 3 bases and 5 bases, there was a span of 12 bases.